Below, 19 T cell receptor beta chains from the same sample are listed, as sequenced in a study of cytomegalovirus exposure and HLA in healthy donors. The data were produced by immunoSEQ multiplex PCR, yet TCRdb's version contains in-frame clones alone and is incomplete. The table includes over 100,000 clones, roughly 90% detected once. Input material: PBMCs. The receptors stem from a woman under 30 in good health and CMV-seropositive.

The chain is built from TRBV5-1 and TRBJ2-1; D remains ambiguous. This CDR3 has 12 amino acids. Trimming cost V 4 bases and J 10 bases, with 12 bases left between them. Germline lookup yields CDR1 SGHRS and CDR2 YFSETQ. Here the CDR3 DNA reads TGCGCCAGCAGCCAAGCCCGGAGAGAGCAGTTCTTC. Its translation is CASSQARREQFF.

This clone was detected a few times. The chain is built from TRBV7-8 and TRBJ1-3; TRBD1 matches 7 bases. Losses at the gene ends were 5 bases for V and 0 bases for J; bases not matched to a gene: 1. This CDR3 is 14 amino acids long. Germline loops: CDR1 SGHVS, CDR2 FQNEAQ. In DNA, the CDR3 is TGTGCCAGCAGCCACAGGGGCTCTGGAAACACCATATATTTT. Translating gives CASSHRGSGNTIYF.

The rearrangement uses TRBV5-1 and TRBJ2-7, with a weak D call TRBD1 (5 bases). The CDR3 sequence is 12 residues long. Trimming stripped 6 bases from V and 6 bases from J, with 13 bases between. Germline CDR1 SGHRS, CDR2 YFSETQ. The CDR3 DNA reads TGCGCCAGCAACCCGGCAGGGCTCGAGCAGTACTTC. Its translation: CASNPAGLEQYF.

The chain is built from TRBV4-1 and TRBJ2-1, with a possible D match to TRBD1 (5 bases). The CDR3 totals 14 residues. Germline-derived CDR1 and CDR2 are MGHRA and YSYEKL. The ends were cut back, 0 bases at V and 6 bases at J, with 9 bases in the middle. CDR3 DNA: TGCGCCAGCAGCCAAGAGGGGCTGGGCAATGAGCAGTTCTTC. Its protein product is CASSQEGLGNEQFF.

V and J are TRBV21-1 and TRBJ1-2; the table calls TRBD1, which could not be checked here. TRBV21-1 has pseudogene status. The CDR3 is 15 amino acids. The CDR3 is CASSPQGSRGDGYTF. The CDR3, as DNA: TGTGCCAGCAGCCCTCAAGGCAGCAGGGGGGATGGCTACACCTTC.

The chain recombines TRBV9 with TRBJ2-2; D is possibly TRBD1 (5 bases). The CDR3 has 16 amino acids. V gave up 3 bases and J gave up 2 bases, with 14 bases separating them. Germline CDR1 is SGDLS and CDR2 is YYNGEE. CDR3 DNA: TGTGCCAGCAGCGGAAAGGGGCTGGCAAACACCGGGGAGCTGTTTTTT. Translated: CASSGKGLANTGELFF. Looking up the rest from reference TRBV9 and TRBJ2-2 gives the full variable domain: DSGVTQTPKHLITATGQRVTLRCSPRSGDLSVYWYQQSLDQGLQFLIQYYNGEERAKGNILERFSAQQFPDLHSELNLSSLELGDSALYFCASSGKGLANTGELFFGEGSRLTVL.

The chain carries TRBV6-6 and TRBJ2-3; D uncertain. The CDR3 runs 16 residues. Trimming pared 2 bases from V and 6 bases from J, leaving 18 bases between. The V gene's germline CDR1 is MNHNY and CDR2 SVGAGI (reference sequence). This CDR3 is CASSYKTGERPDTQYF. The CDR3 coding sequence is TGTGCCAGCAGTTACAAAACCGGAGAACGGCCCGATACGCAGTATTTT.

J is TRBJ2-7 and V is TRBV7-9; weak D call: TRBD1 (5 bases). CDR3 length: 14 amino acids. From germline, CDR1 is SEHNR and CDR2 FQNEAQ (reference sequence). Trimming cost V 5 bases and J 0 bases, with 11 bases left between them. The CDR3 is CASSPQGSSYEQYF. DNA for the CDR3: TGTGCCAGCAGCCCGCAGGGAAGCTCCTACGAGCAGTACTTC.

The J gene is TRBJ1-2, the V gene TRBV7-2; possible D gene TRBD1, 5 bases. The CDR3 is made up of 12 amino acids. V was pared by 7 bases and J by 8 bases, with 14 bases between. In germline, CDR1 is SGHTA, CDR2 FQGNSA. The CDR3 loop is CASNSRAGGYTF. Here the CDR3 DNA reads TGTGCCAGCAATTCCCGGGCAGGGGGCTACACCTTC.

This chain links TRBV7-2 with TRBJ1-2; TRBD1 is a possible D gene (5 bases). Germline V gene lookup returns CDR1 SGHTA and CDR2 FQGNSA. CDR3 length equals 13 residues. With 5 bases removed from V and 5 bases from J, the gap between germline ends came to 12 bases. Here the CDR3 DNA reads TGTGCCAGCAGCACTACCGGGGGGTATGGCTACACCTTC. Translating it yields CASSTTGGYGYTF. Combining the CDR3 with reference TRBV7-2 and TRBJ1-2 gives the whole variable domain GAGVSQSPSNKVTEKGKDVELRCDPISGHTALYWYRQSLGQGLEFLIYFQGNSAPDKSGLPSDRFSAERTGGSVSTLTIQRTQQEDSAVYLCASSTTGGYGYTFGSGTRLTVV.

The chain uses TRBV6-6 and TRBJ1-2; no firm D call. Per the germline V gene, CDR1 is MNHNY and CDR2 is SVGAGI (reference sequence). Trimming pared 2 bases from V and 1 base from J, leaving 14 bases between. The CDR3 is 16 residues long. CDR3 amino acids: CASSYVFRVRNYGYTF. The CDR3 DNA reads as TGTGCCAGCAGTTACGTCTTTCGCGTCCGTAACTATGGCTACACCTTC.

The chain carries TRBV6-5 and TRBJ1-1, with D hard to call. Looked up from germline, CDR1 is MNHEY and CDR2 is SVGAGI. The CDR3 totals 13 residues. Trimming left V 2 bases short and J 5 bases short, with 9 bases between. CDR3 nucleotide sequence: TGTGCCAGCAGTTACGGGCAGCAAACTGAAGCTTTCTTT. It codes for CASSYGQQTEAFF.

The chain carries TRBV18 and TRBJ2-1; 7 bases map to TRBD1. Germline V lookup: CDR1 KGHSH, CDR2 LQKENI. This CDR3 is 16 amino acids long. J was trimmed by 2 bases and V by 2 bases; bases with no gene match: 6. CDR3 coding DNA: TGTGCCAGCTCACCATTGGACAGGCTAACCTACAATGAGCAGTTCTTC. Residues: CASSPLDRLTYNEQFF. The full variable domain, rest sourced from reference TRBV18 and TRBJ2-1, is NAGVMQNPRHLVRRRGQEARLRCSPMKGHSHVYWYRQLPEEGLKFMVYLQKENIIDESGMPKERFSAEFPKEGPSILRIQQVVRGDSAAYFCASSPLDRLTYNEQFFGPGTRLTVL.

The chain joins TRBV5-6 to TRBJ1-3, with 8 bases matching TRBD1. CDR1 is SGHDT and CDR2 is YYEEEE in the germline V gene. J gave up 2 bases and V 4 bases, and 8 bases lay outside the gene matches. The CDR3 spans 16 residues. CDR3 nucleotides: TGTGCCAGCAGCGGAGCGGACAGGGTCACTGGAAACACCATATATTTT. Its translation: CASSGADRVTGNTIYF.

Only one count was recorded for this clone. The CDR3 bases are TGTGCCAGCGGTTGGACAGGGATGGGCAATGAGCAGTTCTTC. The encoded protein is CASGWTGMGNEQFF. V is TRBV6-1 and J is TRBJ2-1, with TRBD1 identical over 8 bases. Germline V gene lookup returns CDR1 MNHNS and CDR2 SASEGT. The CDR3 is 14 residues long. V shed 8 bases and J 6 bases; nucleotides not matched to a gene: 9.

Of note for this clone: Compared with germline, one end of the junction differs, possibly owing to a read error. The V and J genes are TRBV4-1 and TRBJ1-1, with 7 nucleotides matching TRBD1. CDR3 length equals 16 residues. Germline loops: CDR1 MGHRA, CDR2 YSYEKL. The CDR3 nucleotides read TGCGCCAGCAGCCAAAAACCGGACAGGCTGAACGCTGAAGCTTTCTTT. Its translation is CASSQKPDRLNAEAFF.

The chain links TRBV19 to TRBJ1-1; TRBD1 might be the D (5 bases). CDR1 is LNHDA, CDR2 SQIVND, per germline (reference sequence). The ends were cut back, 9 bases at V and 4 bases at J, with 21 bases in the middle. This CDR3 has 15 amino acids. Written as DNA, the CDR3 is TGTGCCAGCCAGAACCTCGACGGCGGGGGCACTGAAGCTTTCTTT. As protein: CASQNLDGGGTEAFF.

The V gene is TRBV7-2, the J gene TRBJ1-2, with 11 bases matching TRBD1. V gave up 4 bases and J gave up 8 bases; unmatched junction bases: 15. The CDR3 is 17 amino acids. Looked up from germline, CDR1 is SGHTA and CDR2 is FQGNSA. The CDR3: CASSYRDIGQGARGYTF. The CDR3 DNA reads TGTGCCAGCAGCTATAGAGACATTGGACAGGGGGCAAGGGGCTACACCTTC.

The chain employs TRBV5-1 and TRBJ2-7; TRBD1 agrees at 8 bases. The ends lost 5 bases at V and 6 bases at J; junction bases unmatched: 13. CDR1 is SGHRS and CDR2 is YFSETQ in the germline V gene. This CDR3 spans 15 amino acids. The CDR3 here is CASRGDFSGGGEQYF. CDR3 sequence (DNA): TGCGCCAGCAGAGGTGATTTTTCAGGGGGCGGCGAGCAGTACTTC.